Here is one T cell receptor beta chain with its context. This specimen comes from a study of follicular helper T cells after annual influenza vaccination. Time point denoted: 2015-2016 season, 7 days after influenza vaccination. Adults were given seasonal inactivated influenza vaccine, and blood CD4 subsets were sorted before and after vaccination. Blood volume per time point ranged from about 35 to 110 mL. TCRB sequencing was done at Survey resolution level. TCRdb's copy holds only in-frame clones and misses some; the assay was immunoSEQ multiplex PCR. The repertoire consists of roughly 7,000 clones, with around 84% occurring once and the leading ten covering roughly 0.54%. V was shortened by 8 bases and J by 0 bases, with 23 bases between the two germline ends. Germline CDR1 is LNHDA and CDR2 is SQIVND (reference sequence). This CDR3 has 18 residues.

This chain joins TRBV19 and TRBJ1-5, with D possibly matching TRBD1 (6 bases). The specimen comprised CXCR5- memory CD4+ T cells sorted from blood, sampled 7 days after influenza vaccination. The sequence was collected from an adult who received the influenza vaccine. Here the CDR3 DNA reads TGTGCCAGTCGCCCCCCCGCAGGGGACTTTAATAGCAATCAGCCCCAGCATTTT. This translates into CASRPPAGDFNSNQPQHF.